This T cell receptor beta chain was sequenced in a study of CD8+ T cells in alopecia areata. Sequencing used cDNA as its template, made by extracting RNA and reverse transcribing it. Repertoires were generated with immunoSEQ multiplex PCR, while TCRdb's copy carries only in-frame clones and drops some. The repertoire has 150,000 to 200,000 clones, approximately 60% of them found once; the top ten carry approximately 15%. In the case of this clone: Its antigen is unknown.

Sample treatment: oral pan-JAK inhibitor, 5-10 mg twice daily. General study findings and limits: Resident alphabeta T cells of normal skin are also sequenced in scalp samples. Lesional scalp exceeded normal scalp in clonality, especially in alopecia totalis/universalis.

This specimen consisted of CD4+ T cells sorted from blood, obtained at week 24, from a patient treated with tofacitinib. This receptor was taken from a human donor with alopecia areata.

The CDR3 nucleotides read TGTGCCAGCACGGCGGGGCAGGGCACTGAAGCTTTCTTT. As protein: CASTAGQGTEAFF. The V call is TRBV2, the J call TRBJ1-1; D possibly corresponds to TRBD1 (5 bases). Per the germline V gene, CDR1 is SNHLY and CDR2 is FYNNEI. Trimming stripped 7 bases from V and 4 bases from J, with 13 bases between. The CDR3 length is 13 residues.